The source of this T cell receptor (beta chain) is a study of blood T cell repertoires in COVID-19. Original processing methods: Researchers report that nucleated cell counts were estimated from reference gene primer amplification. Repertoires were generated with immunoSEQ multiplex PCR, while TCRdb's copy carries only in-frame clones and drops some. V, J and clone size are those of that table, while D and trimming were read from the DNA. The repertoire holds 160,000 or so clones, with approximately 90% as singletons. This clonotype was sampled from a woman aged 40 to 55 with acute or convalescent COVID-19. Material for sequencing was peripheral blood.

This CDR3 reads CASSATEIINTDTQYF. The CDR3 nucleotides are TGTGCCAGCAGCGCGACTGAGATTATAAACACAGATACGCAGTATTTT. The chain joins TRBV2 to TRBJ2-3; the D is unclear. This CDR3 region has 16 residues. The germline CDR1 and CDR2 sequences are SNHLY and FYNNEI. Trimming took 6 bases from V and 2 from J, leaving 18 bases between them.